Included here is one TCR beta chain sequence, with context. The data are from a study of shared clonotypes between healthy human individuals. Genomic DNA belonging to each subset was distributed in equal measure over several immunoSEQ plates. With ten immunoSEQ deep assay plates, unsorted PBMC DNA underwent sequencing. The protocol was immunoSEQ multiplex PCR, while the TCRdb copy is restricted to in-frame clones and leaves out a portion. The table has some 530,000 clones, around 85% seen once. V was clipped by 7 bases and J by 1 base; unmatched bases: 9. This CDR3 has 16 residues. Germline assignment: CDR1 LNHDA and CDR2 SQIVND (reference sequence).

Sequences were obtained from PBMCs. The V and J genes are TRBV19 and TRBJ2-2; TRBD1 matches at 7 bases. The receptor was derived from a woman aged 40 to 50 in good health. Some clones in this sample may be carry-over from other donors' samples. The CDR3 DNA reads TGTGCCAGTACCGCGCTGCGGACAGGGAACACCGGGGAGCTGTTTTTT. The encoded protein is CASTALRTGNTGELFF.